This T cell receptor beta chain is from a study of sequential checkpoint blockade in melanoma. Study overall: Randomization was 1:1 between first-line nivolumab→ipilimumab and ipilimumab→nivolumab. After both sequences, patients received maintenance nivolumab.

The CDR3 runs 14 residues. The germline V gene encodes CDR1 MNHEY and CDR2 SVGAGI. Trimming shortened V by 6 bases and J by 2 bases, and 13 bases separated the two germline ends. Treatment: randomized to nivolumab then ipilimumab (arm A) or the reverse (arm B). No patient had prior DNA-damaging chemotherapy. PBMC sorting kept live CD3+CD8+ cells without CD19 or CD56. The table came from immunoSEQ multiplex PCR; TCRdb's copy has only in-frame clones and leaves some out. The sample includes under 20,000 clones, roughly 66% seen only once; the top ten take over 15%. V gene TRBV6-5 combines with J gene TRBJ2-5; a weak D match, TRBD1 (6 bases). The sequence was collected from a human donor with melanoma. The specimen was CD8+ T cells sorted from blood (inferred from file names), collected from a patient given nivolumab and ipilimumab in sequence. CDR3 bases: TGTGCCAGCAGCCTTAGGGGGAATCAAGAGACCCAGTACTTC. Translating gives CASSLRGNQETQYF.